This passage covers 27 T cell receptor beta chains from one sample sequenced in a study of blood T cells in healthy people across ages. The use of a sample-barcoded 5' primer and a J-beta primer mix characterized a second PCR of roughly 6 to 12 cycles. TCRdb processed the 5' RACE reads anew with MiXCR; each CDR3 protein has one entry. Among about 1.8 million distinct CDR3 sequences listed, around half were seen once. The sequencing sample was made of blood. The source is a woman in her thirties or forties in good health.

This chain connects TRBV20-1 to TRBJ2-3; 8 nucleotides agree with TRBD2. The CDR3 consists of 13 residues. Germline V lookup: CDR1 DFQATT, CDR2 SNEGSKA (reference sequence). V lost 0 bases, J lost 4 bases, and 0 bases stayed unmatched. The CDR3 sequence is CSARDGGADTQYF. CDR3 coding DNA: TGCAGTGCTAGAGACGGGGGGGCAGATACGCAGTATTTT.

The V call is TRBV10-3, the J call TRBJ2-1; no definite D call. CDR1 ENHRY and CDR2 SYGVKD come from the germline V gene. The CDR3 is made up of 13 amino acids. V was pared by 4 bases and J by 5 bases, with 9 bases between. The CDR3 here is CAISGEQNNEQFF. The CDR3 DNA reads TGTGCCATCAGTGGGGAACAGAACAATGAGCAGTTCTTC.

This clonotype was seen a handful of times. This chain uses TRBV20-1 with TRBJ2-5; weak D call: TRBD2 (6 bases). The CDR3 has 13 residues. The V gene lost 5 bases and the J gene lost 5 bases, with 15 bases spanning the gap. CDR1 is DFQATT, CDR2 SNEGSKA, per germline (reference sequence). This CDR3 reads CSARLYGRETQYF. The CDR3 DNA reads TGCAGTGCTCGCCTTTATGGGAGGGAGACCCAGTACTTC.

The J gene is TRBJ2-3, the V gene TRBV14; D might be TRBD1 (5 bases). V lost 7 bases, J lost 6 bases, and 14 bases lay in between. Germline V gene lookup returns CDR1 SGHDN and CDR2 FVKESK. The CDR3 extends over 13 amino acids. The CDR3 nucleotides read TGTGCCAGCATGACAGACCCCGCGGATACGCAGTATTTT. This sequence encodes CASMTDPADTQYF.

V is TRBV28 and J is TRBJ1-2, with D unresolved. V dropped 5 bases and J dropped 6 bases, with 10 bases sitting between them. From germline, CDR1 is MDHEN and CDR2 SYDVKM. CDR3 length: 12 residues. The CDR3 DNA reads as TGTGCCAGCAGTCTACCCCGGAATGGCTACACCTTC. Protein product: CASSLPRNGYTF.

The DNA for the CDR3 is TGCAGCGTTGAAGGAGGAGGGGCTGAGGGCGCAGATACGCAGTATTTT. Amino acids: CSVEGGGAEGADTQYF. This chain links TRBV29-1 with TRBJ2-3; TRBD2 is a possible D gene (6 bases). Germline assignment: CDR1 SQVTM and CDR2 ANQGSEA. This CDR3 is 16 amino acids long. The ends were cut back, 1 base at V and 4 bases at J, with 18 bases in the middle.

The rearrangement joins TRBV6-2 or TRBV6-3 to TRBJ2-5, with 8 bases matching TRBD2. The CDR3 has 16 amino acids. Germline CDR1 and CDR2: MNHEY and SVGEGT. V gave up 0 bases and J gave up 4 bases; unmatched junction bases: 7. Written as DNA, the CDR3 is TGTGCCAGCAGTTACTCGCACGGGGGGGCCAGAGAGACCCAGTACTTC. Translating it yields CASSYSHGGARETQYF.

The V call is TRBV15, the J call TRBJ2-7; D unclear. This CDR3 region has 13 residues. Germline CDR1 reads LNHNV; CDR2 reads YYDKDF (reference sequence). V lost 6 bases, J lost 6 bases, and 15 bases lay in between. The CDR3 sequence is CATSSSPEREQYF. The CDR3, as DNA: TGTGCCACCAGTTCCAGCCCGGAGCGCGAGCAGTACTTC.

As to this clonotype: One end of the junction varies from germline; a read error may be responsible. The gene calls are TRBV6-6 and TRBJ2-1, with 8 bases fitting TRBD1. CDR3 length: 13 amino acids. CDR1 and CDR2 (germline): MNHNY, SVGAGI (reference sequence). The CDR3 DNA reads TGTGCCAGCAGTCTGGACAGGGTTAATGAGCGGTTCTTC. Its protein is CASSLDRVNERFF.

The CDR3 DNA reads TGTGCCAGCAGTTACTCGAGATCACCAGGTGACTCTGGAAACACCATATATTTT. Its translation is CASSYSRSPGDSGNTIYF. V is TRBV6-5 and J is TRBJ1-3; no firm D call. The CDR3 spans 18 residues. The germline CDR1 and CDR2 sequences are MNHEY and SVGAGI. With 0 bases removed from V and 0 bases from J, the gap between germline ends came to 15 bases.

J is TRBJ1-5 and V is TRBV5-1, with no clear D. The CDR3 runs to 14 residues. The germline V and J ends were trimmed by 0 bases and 7 bases, with 11 bases remaining between them. Germline CDR1 reads SGHRS; CDR2 reads YFSETQ. The CDR3 sequence is CASSLAPGSQPQHF. DNA for the CDR3: TGCGCCAGCAGCTTGGCCCCAGGATCACAGCCCCAGCATTTT.

This clonotype was detected only a few times. The chain carries TRBV4-1 and TRBJ1-2, with a possible D match to TRBD1 (5 bases). V was cut by 8 bases and J by 0 bases, with 22 bases left in between. CDR3 length equals 17 residues. Per the germline V gene, CDR1 is MGHRA and CDR2 is YSYEKL. The CDR3, as DNA: TGCGCCAGCTCGGCCTCAGGGAATCCCTTGCCTAACTATGGCTACACCTTC. Protein sequence: CASSASGNPLPNYGYTF.

The chain uses TRBV6-6 and TRBJ1-2; D possibly corresponds to TRBD1 (5 bases). Per germline, CDR1 MNHNY and CDR2 SVGAGI (reference sequence). The CDR3 extends over 14 amino acids. V lost 3 bases to trimming and J lost 4 bases, with 12 bases between them. CDR3 nucleotide sequence: TGTGCCAGCAGTTATTCGGAAGGGACCTATGGCTACACCTTC. This gives the protein CASSYSEGTYGYTF.

The chain recombines TRBV27 with TRBJ2-7, with D possibly matching TRBD2 (7 bases). V was cut by 11 bases and J by 6 bases, with 14 bases left in between. Germline-derived CDR1 and CDR2 are MNHEY and SMNVEV (reference sequence). This CDR3 is built from 11 residues. This CDR3 reads CAVIRGGEQYF. CDR3 nucleotide sequence: TGTGCCGTTATAAGGGGGGGCGAGCAGTACTTC.

This clonotype appeared a few times. The chain carries TRBV10-3 and TRBJ2-7; 8 nucleotides align to TRBD1. V was pared by 0 bases and J by 0 bases, with 7 bases of the junction left unmatched. In germline, CDR1 is ENHRY, CDR2 SYGVKD. The CDR3 runs 17 residues. This CDR3 is CAISESGQGKISYEQYF. In nucleotides, the CDR3 is TGTGCCATCAGTGAGTCCGGACAGGGAAAAATCTCCTACGAGCAGTACTTC.

In its sample, this clonotype was seen a few times. The genes are TRBV6-6 and TRBJ2-4; 9 nucleotides align to TRBD1. The last part of the DNA fits TRBJ2-7 better; the J call may be wrong. CDR1 and CDR2 from the germline V gene are MNHNY and SVGAGI (reference sequence). The length of the CDR3 is 15 residues. CDR3 nucleotides: TGTGCCAGCAGCTCACCCGACAGGGGGGGATACGAGCAGTACTTC. It codes for CASSSPDRGGYEQYF.

CDR3 region: CASSLDAGTGVGYTF. The CDR3, as DNA: TGCGCCAGCAGCTTGGACGCCGGGACAGGGGTCGGCTACACCTTC. V gene TRBV5-1 combines with J gene TRBJ1-2, with TRBD1 identical over 10 bases. V dropped 0 bases and J dropped 8; count of bases not matched to a gene: 7. CDR3 length: 15 residues. Looked up from germline, CDR1 is SGHRS and CDR2 is YFSETQ.

This clonotype has more than one count but fewer than ten. This chain connects TRBV20-1 to TRBJ2-7; D unresolved. This CDR3 region has 14 residues. The germline V gene has CDR1 DFQATT and CDR2 SNEGSKA (reference sequence). V was pared by 6 bases and J by 4 bases, with 19 bases between. The CDR3, as DNA: TGCAGTGCCCGACCCGGGCTAGGTGGATACGAGCAGTACTTC. Its protein is CSARPGLGGYEQYF.

The CDR3 protein is CSSGRTSYNEQFF. The CDR3 DNA reads as TGCAGCTCTGGACGAACTTCCTACAATGAGCAGTTCTTC. The rearrangement joins TRBV29-1 to TRBJ2-1; D remains ambiguous. CDR3 length: 13 residues. The germline V and J ends were trimmed by 8 bases and 1 base, with 12 bases remaining between them. Looked up from germline, CDR1 is SQVTM and CDR2 is ANQGSEA.

The chain links TRBV28 to TRBJ2-3; D not certain. V dropped 6 bases and J dropped 10 bases, with 14 bases sitting between them. There are 12 residues in the CDR3. Germline V gene lookup returns CDR1 MDHEN and CDR2 SYDVKM. This CDR3 reads CASSPEWDAQYF. DNA for the CDR3: TGTGCCAGCAGCCCCGAGTGGGATGCGCAGTATTTT. The full variable domain, rest sourced from reference TRBV28 and TRBJ2-3, is DVKVTQSSRYLVKRTGEKVFLECVQDMDHENMFWYRQDPGLGLRLIYFSYDVKMKEKGDIPEGYSVSREKKERFSLILESASTNQTSMYLCASSPEWDAQYFGPGTRLTVL.

The chain recombines TRBV3-1 with TRBJ1-5, with TRBD1 matching over 8 bases. The germline gives CDR1 LGHDT, CDR2 YNNKEL (reference sequence). The CDR3 consists of 14 residues. V was clipped by 6 bases and J by 3 bases; unmatched bases: 4. The CDR3 protein is CASSRDRINQPQHF. Here the CDR3 DNA reads TGTGCCAGCAGTCGGGACAGGATCAATCAGCCCCAGCATTTT.

This clonotype has a handful of counts. The chain recombines TRBV11-2 with TRBJ2-6; tentatively, D is TRBD2 (6 bases). The V gene lost 2 bases and the J gene lost 2 bases, with 16 bases spanning the gap. Germline CDR1 SGHAT, CDR2 FQNNGV. This CDR3 spans 18 amino acids. CDR3 nucleotide sequence: TGTGCCAGCAGCTTAATTGGTCTGGGGGGAACTGGGGCCAACGTCCTGACTTTC. It codes for CASSLIGLGGTGANVLTF.

This chain joins TRBV7-2 and TRBJ2-7; D ambiguous. Judging by the DNA end, TRBJ2-5 fits better; the J call may be wrong. The CDR3 covers 11 residues. CDR1 and CDR2 from the germline V gene are SGHTA and FQGNSA. The CDR3 DNA sequence: TGTGCCAGCAGCTCTCAGCAGACCCAGTACTTC. The encoded protein is CASSSQQTQYF.

This clonotype occurred once. This may arise from a read error, as a much more abundant clone is one base away. The chain combines TRBV12-3 or TRBV12-4 with TRBJ1-1; tentatively, D is TRBD1 (6 bases). This CDR3 is built from 13 residues. The CDR3 bases are TGTGTCAGCAGTACTGCAGGGGACACTGAAGCTTTCTTT. It yields the protein CVSSTAGDTEAFF.

This chain joins TRBV24-1 and TRBJ2-5; possibly TRBD2 for D (7 bases). CDR1 KGHDR and CDR2 SFDVKD come from the germline V gene. The V end was cut by 4 bases, the J end by 5 bases, with 16 bases between. The CDR3 spans 15 residues. The CDR3 sequence is CATSDPSGGVETQYF. The CDR3 DNA reads as TGTGCCACCAGTGACCCCTCGGGGGGCGTTGAGACCCAGTACTTC.

The rearrangement links TRBV7-9 to TRBJ2-5; possibly TRBD1 for D (6 bases). The CDR3 has 13 amino acids. The germline gives CDR1 SEHNR, CDR2 FQNEAQ (reference sequence). V lost 7 bases and J 0 bases, leaving 9 bases between the germline ends. Written as DNA, the CDR3 is TGTGCCAGCATCCAGGGGTACCAAGAGACCCAGTACTTC. Translating it yields CASIQGYQETQYF.

The chain recombines TRBV12-3 or TRBV12-4 with TRBJ1-5, with D possibly matching TRBD1 (6 bases). V gave up 6 bases and J gave up 5 bases, with 14 bases separating them. The CDR3 is 14 amino acids. The CDR3 nucleotides are TGTGCCAGCAGCCAAGGGGGGGGGCATCAGCCCCAGCATTTT. It translates to CASSQGGGHQPQHF.